The T cell receptor (beta chain) under discussion was sequenced for a study of blood T cell repertoires in COVID-19. In the study overall: Some COVID-19 samples were acute and others convalescent; all came from the United States, Italy and Spain. PBMCs, B-cell-depleted T cells, or T cells were the source of the cDNA or gDNA that made up the material.

This clone has just one count. J lost 0 bases, V lost 5 bases, and 6 bases had no gene match. CDR3 length equals 16 residues. CDR1 and CDR2 from the germline V gene are SEHNR and FQNEAQ (reference sequence). In the original processing: Quantification of nucleated cells was approximated via reference gene primer amplification. Sequencing was performed with immunoSEQ multiplex PCR; in TCRdb, only in-frame clones are kept and a portion is missing. V, J and clone size reflect that table, while D and trimming were determined from the DNA. The sample has 200,000 to 300,000 clones; approximately 82% are singletons.

The TCR sequence derives from a man aged 25 to 40 who had recovered from COVID-19. V and J are TRBV7-9 and TRBJ2-4, with 8 nucleotides matching TRBD1. The sample was peripheral blood. Here the CDR3 reads CASSQGQGIAKNIQYF. CDR3 DNA: TGTGCCAGCAGCCAAGGACAGGGAATAGCCAAAAACATTCAGTACTTC.